This T cell receptor beta chain was sequenced for a study of blood T cell repertoires in COVID-19. Generated by immunoSEQ multiplex PCR, the TCRdb table keeps only in-frame clones and is missing some. The sample lists some 78,000 clones, about 91% occurring once. Germline CDR1 reads MNHNY; CDR2 reads SVGAGI (reference sequence). V lost 5 bases, J lost 6 bases, and 25 bases lay in between. The CDR3 has 17 amino acids. V gene TRBV6-6 combines with J gene TRBJ1-2; perhaps TRBD1 as D (5 bases). The sequence derives from a man between 65 and 80 years old with active or convalescent COVID-19. Sequenced sample: peripheral blood. CDR3 nucleotides: TGTGCCAGCAGTCGAAGGACTTACGGGGGATCCCCTCATGGCTACACCTTC. Its protein is CASSRRTYGGSPHGYTF.